The source of this TCR beta chain is a study of T cell clonotyping in hematopoietic cell transplantation. V shed 0 bases and J 5 bases; nucleotides not matched to a gene: 5. This CDR3 spans 15 amino acids. Germline V gene data show CDR1 as SGHNT and CDR2 as YYREEE (reference sequence). Here immunoSEQ multiplex PCR was the method, and the copy in TCRdb shows in-frame clones only, minus some. Here the sample spans about 12,000 clones, 89% being singletons. This receptor was identified in a human donor who either received an allogeneic hematopoietic cell transplant for a myeloid malignancy or was a related donor (not recorded which). Some clones in this sample may be carry-over from other donors' samples. This chain uses TRBV5-4 with TRBJ1-1; TRBD1 matches 9 bases. The sample taken for sequencing was peripheral blood mononuclear cells. The CDR3 DNA sequence: TGTGCCAGCAGCTTGGAGACAGGGGGAGAAACTGAAGCTTTCTTT. Protein product: CASSLETGGETEAFF.